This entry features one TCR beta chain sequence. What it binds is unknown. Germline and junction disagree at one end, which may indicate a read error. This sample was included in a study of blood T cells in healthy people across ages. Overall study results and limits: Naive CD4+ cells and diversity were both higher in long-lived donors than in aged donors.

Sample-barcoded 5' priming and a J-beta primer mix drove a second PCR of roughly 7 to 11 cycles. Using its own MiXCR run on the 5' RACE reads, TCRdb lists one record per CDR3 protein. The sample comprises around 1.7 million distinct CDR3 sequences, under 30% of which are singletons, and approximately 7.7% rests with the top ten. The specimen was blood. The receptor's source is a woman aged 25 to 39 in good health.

The CDR3 loop reads CAGSLGLAGDEQFF. The CDR3 nucleotides are TGTGCCGGCAGCCTGGGACTAGCGGGGGATGAGCAGTTCTTC. The rearrangement uses TRBV7-2 and TRBJ2-1, with 14 bases aligning to TRBD2. The CDR3 has 14 residues. CDR1 SGHTA and CDR2 FQGNSA come from the germline V gene.